This T cell receptor (beta chain) was identified in a study of cytomegalovirus exposure and HLA in healthy donors. PCR employed 60 Vbeta and 13 Jbeta primers. The assay was immunoSEQ multiplex PCR, and TCRdb's table has in-frame clones only and misses some. The sample has some 150,000 clones; about four fifths are singletons. General study results and limits: Productive rates of about 90% or about 30% were seen for most TCR beta V segments in an earlier analysis. Presence/absence analysis assumed near-uniform sequencing depth across donors.

The CDR3 runs to 14 residues. Germline trimming cut 1 base from V and 7 bases from J; bases unmatched to any gene: 4. CDR1 LNHDA and CDR2 SQIVND come from the germline V gene (reference sequence). As for this clone: Its antigen remains unidentified.

The chain has TRBV19 and TRBJ1-5; TRBD1 matches at 7 bases. The sequenced sample consisted of PBMCs. This clonotype was obtained from a man between 18 and 29 years old in good health and CMV-seropositive. The CDR3 DNA follows: TGTGCCAGTAGTATAGTTGCAGGGGGGCAGCCCCAGCATTTT. Encoded protein: CASSIVAGGQPQHF.